This T cell receptor (beta chain) was observed in a study of cytomegalovirus exposure and HLA in healthy donors. Details on this clone: Its target is unknown.

The PCR made use of 60 Vbeta and 13 Jbeta primers. Generated by immunoSEQ multiplex PCR, the TCRdb table keeps only in-frame clones and is missing some. The sample carries about 100,000 clones, about 82% recorded once. The donors comprised healthy bone marrow donors. There are 14 residues in the CDR3. CDR1 SQVTM and CDR2 ANQGSEA come from the germline V gene. With V trimmed by 3 bases and J by 8 bases, 8 bases remained unmatched. Points from the study as a whole: Reportedly, diagnosis of cytomegalovirus status by the classifier showed high specificity and sensitivity. Because they were indistinguishable, some V segments, including TRBV6-2 and TRBV6-3, were excluded. On later analysis, the bulk of CMV-associated TCR beta chains appeared to be HLA-restricted.

The sequencing input was PBMCs. This receptor was obtained from a man aged 30 to 39 in good health and CMV-seronegative. This chain joins TRBV29-1 and TRBJ2-1, with 9 bases identical to TRBD1. CDR3 sequence: CSVDQGQGSDEQFF. CDR3 bases: TGCAGCGTTGATCAGGGACAGGGTTCCGATGAGCAGTTCTTC.